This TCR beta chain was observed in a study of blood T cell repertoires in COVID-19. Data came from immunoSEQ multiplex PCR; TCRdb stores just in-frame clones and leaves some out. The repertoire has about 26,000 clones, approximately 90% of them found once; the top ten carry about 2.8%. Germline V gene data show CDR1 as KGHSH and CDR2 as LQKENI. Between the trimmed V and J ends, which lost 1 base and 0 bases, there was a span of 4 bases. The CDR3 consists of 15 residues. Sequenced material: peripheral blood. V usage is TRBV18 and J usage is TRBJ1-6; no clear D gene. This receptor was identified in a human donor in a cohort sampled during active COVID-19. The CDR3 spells CASSPQSSYNSPLHF. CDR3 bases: TGTGCCAGCTCACCACAGAGCTCCTATAATTCACCCCTCCACTTT.